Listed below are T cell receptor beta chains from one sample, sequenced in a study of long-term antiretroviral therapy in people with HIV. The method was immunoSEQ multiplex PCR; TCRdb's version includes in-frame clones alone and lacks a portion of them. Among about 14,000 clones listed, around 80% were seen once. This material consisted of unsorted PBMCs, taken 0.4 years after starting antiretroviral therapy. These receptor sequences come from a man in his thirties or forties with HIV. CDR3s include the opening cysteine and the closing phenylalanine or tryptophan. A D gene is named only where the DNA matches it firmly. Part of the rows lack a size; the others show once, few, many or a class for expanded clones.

DNA: TGTGCCAGCAGCTTAGCCCCCCCGGTAGCGGGGGTGTACTTC
CDR3: CASSLAPPVAGVYF
J: TRBJ2-7
V: TRBV7-2
size: NA
D: TRBD2

DNA: TGCAGCGTTGGTGTGGCAGGGGGCGAAGGCTACACCTTC
CDR3: CSVGVAGGEGYTF
J: TRBJ1-2
V: TRBV29-1
size: NA
D: TRBD1

DNA: TGTGCCAGCAGCCAAGAATCGGCCAACTATGGCTACACCTTC
CDR3: CASSQESANYGYTF
J: TRBJ1-2
V: TRBV4-2
size: once
D: NA

DNA: TGTGCCAGCAGTTCGATATGGGGGGGGGACAGGGGGACCACCGGGGAGCTGTTTTTT
CDR3: CASSSIWGGDRGTTGELFF
J: TRBJ2-2
V: TRBV28
size: NA
D: TRBD1

DNA: TGTGCCAGCAGTGAGCAGGGTTACGAGCAGTACTTC
CDR3: CASSEQGYEQYF
J: TRBJ2-7
V: TRBV6-1
size: NA
D: NA

DNA: TGCGCCAGCAGCCAAGATCGCCGTCGGGGGGGCGGAAACACCATATATTTT
CDR3: CASSQDRRRGGGNTIYF
J: TRBJ1-3
V: TRBV4-1
size: NA
D: NA

DNA: TGTGCCAGCAGTGAATATGGGGGAACCTACTATGGCTACACCTTC
CDR3: CASSEYGGTYYGYTF
J: TRBJ1-2
V: TRBV25-1
size: NA
D: NA

DNA: TGTGCCAGCAGCCCGCGGACTAGCGGATCTTACAATGAGCAGTTCTTC
CDR3: CASSPRTSGSYNEQFF
J: TRBJ2-1
V: TRBV7-8
size: NA
D: TRBD2

DNA: TGTGCCAGCAGCTCTAGGGACAGGGATTCACCCCTCCACTTT
CDR3: CASSSRDRDSPLHF
J: TRBJ1-6
V: TRBV7-8
size: large
D: TRBD1

DNA: TGTGCCAGTAGTATTAAGGGAGGCACTACTGGTGGCTACACCTTC
CDR3: CASSIKGGTTGGYTF
J: TRBJ1-2
V: TRBV19
size: few
D: NA

DNA: TGTGCCAGCAGCCAACAAAGTGGCGGGGGTCACGAGCAGTACTTC
CDR3: CASSQQSGGGHEQYF
J: TRBJ2-7
V: TRBV4-2
size: NA
D: TRBD2

DNA: TGTGCCAGCAGCCGAAACCAGGGTTCGGGAAACACCATATATTTT
CDR3: CASSRNQGSGNTIYF
J: TRBJ1-3
V: TRBV28
size: NA
D: NA

DNA: TGTGCCAGCCGAGCTGGACAGTCTTACGAGCAGTACTTC
CDR3: CASRAGQSYEQYF
J: TRBJ2-7
V: TRBV6-1
size: NA
D: NA

DNA: TGTGCCAGCAGTGACCCTGGGACAGGAGGGGGTCAGCCCCAGCATTTT
CDR3: CASSDPGTGGGQPQHF
J: TRBJ1-5
V: TRBV6-1
size: NA
D: TRBD1

DNA: TGTGCCAGCAGGGCACAGGGCCCATTAGAGGCTTTCTTT
CDR3: CASRAQGPLEAFF
J: TRBJ1-1
V: TRBV2
size: NA
D: NA

DNA: TGTGCCAGCAGCAACCCGGACTATAACACCGGGGAGCTGTTTTTT
CDR3: CASSNPDYNTGELFF
J: TRBJ2-2
V: TRBV2
size: once
D: NA

DNA: TGTGCCAGTAGTATAGGAGAGAGTTGGACCTTC
CDR3: CASSIGESWTF
J: TRBJ1-2
V: TRBV19
size: NA
D: NA

DNA: TGTGCCAGCAATGGGGTGCGCACCGGGGAGCTGTTTTTT
CDR3: CASNGVRTGELFF
J: TRBJ2-2
V: TRBV2
size: NA
D: NA

DNA: TGCAGCGTTACCATTCAGGCGGCCGGGGAGCTGTTTTTT
CDR3: CSVTIQAAGELFF
J: TRBJ2-2
V: TRBV29-1
size: NA
D: NA

DNA: TGTGCCAGCAAGGGTGTTCGGGGAACCGGGGAGCTGTTTTTT
CDR3: CASKGVRGTGELFF
J: TRBJ2-2
V: TRBV7-2
size: NA
D: NA

DNA: TGCGCCAGCAGCTGGGGGTTCTTC
CDR3: CASSWGFF
J: TRBJ2-1
V: TRBV5-1
size: NA
D: NA

DNA: TGTGCCAGTAGCCACCAATCCTATGTTGCTATCAATGAGCAGTTCTTC
CDR3: CASSHQSYVAINEQFF
J: TRBJ2-1
V: TRBV19
size: NA
D: NA

DNA: TGTGCCACTGAGGACAGAAACTACGAGCAGTACTTC
CDR3: CATEDRNYEQYF
J: TRBJ2-7
V: TRBV19
size: NA
D: NA

DNA: TGCGCCAGCAGCTTGGGTCAGGGGCTCAGCGAGCAGTACTTC
CDR3: CASSLGQGLSEQYF
J: TRBJ2-7
V: TRBV5-1
size: once
D: NA

DNA: TGTGCCAGCAGCTTGGTCAAGGCTAGCGGGAGCAATGAGCAGTTCTTC
CDR3: CASSLVKASGSNEQFF
J: TRBJ2-1
V: TRBV5-6
size: NA
D: TRBD2

DNA: TGTGCCAGCAGCCAGGGACAGGCTTTGAACACTGAAGCTTTCTTT
CDR3: CASSQGQALNTEAFF
J: TRBJ1-1
V: TRBV7-9
size: NA
D: TRBD1

DNA: TGTGCCAGCAGCTTAGACAGGGTGGGCTATGGCTACACCTTC
CDR3: CASSLDRVGYGYTF
J: TRBJ1-2
V: TRBV7-2
size: NA
D: NA

DNA: TGTGCCAGCAGTTTACACACTGACAGGGGGCTCTACGAGCAGTACTTC
CDR3: CASSLHTDRGLYEQYF
J: TRBJ2-7
V: TRBV28
size: NA
D: TRBD1

DNA: TGTGCCAGTAGTTTAGGGGGACAGGGATACAATGAGCAGTTCTTC
CDR3: CASSLGGQGYNEQFF
J: TRBJ2-1
V: TRBV19
size: once
D: TRBD1

DNA: TGTGCCAGCAGCTTAGATCCGGGACTAGCGGGAGCGAACTACGAGCAGTACTTC
CDR3: CASSLDPGLAGANYEQYF
J: TRBJ2-7
V: TRBV11-2
size: NA
D: TRBD2

DNA: TGTGCCAGCAGTTCGAGCCGAGCGGGAGGGCTCAGGCTCCGCACAGATACGCAGTATTTT
CDR3: CASSSSRAGGLRLRTDTQYF
J: TRBJ2-3
V: TRBV27
size: NA
D: TRBD2

DNA: TGTGCCAGCAGCTTTACGGGACAGGGAGCCTATAGCAATCAGCCCCAGCATTTT
CDR3: CASSFTGQGAYSNQPQHF
J: TRBJ1-5
V: TRBV5-6
size: NA
D: TRBD1

DNA: TGTGCCAGCAGCAACCCTACGGACGGGGCCCGCTCCTACAATGAGCAGTTCTTC
CDR3: CASSNPTDGARSYNEQFF
J: TRBJ2-1
V: TRBV14
size: NA
D: NA

DNA: TGTGCCAGCAGTGAATATATTGGTTTTGAATACGAGCAGTACTTC
CDR3: CASSEYIGFEYEQYF
J: TRBJ2-7
V: TRBV25-1
size: NA
D: NA

DNA: TGTGCCAGCAGCGCCTTGGACAGGGGATCATACGAGCAGTACTTC
CDR3: CASSALDRGSYEQYF
J: TRBJ2-7
V: TRBV7-9
size: NA
D: TRBD1

DNA: TGTGCCAGTAGCCCGGGACAGGGGGTGGCCTACGAGCAGTACTTC
CDR3: CASSPGQGVAYEQYF
J: TRBJ2-7
V: TRBV19
size: few
D: TRBD1

DNA: TGTGCCAGCAGCGTCTCGGGGGGCCGAGAGACCCAGTACTTC
CDR3: CASSVSGGRETQYF
J: TRBJ2-5
V: TRBV9
size: NA
D: NA

DNA: TGTGCCAGCAGCTCTTCTGCGCGGGGGGGGGCAGATACGCAGTATTTT
CDR3: CASSSSARGGADTQYF
J: TRBJ2-3
V: TRBV9
size: NA
D: TRBD2

DNA: TGTGCCAGCAGTCAACAGGGGGGCGAGCAGTTCTTC
CDR3: CASSQQGGEQFF
J: TRBJ2-1
V: TRBV5-6
size: NA
D: TRBD1

DNA: TGTGCCTGGAAGGAGGGAACGACTAATTCACCCCTCCACTTT
CDR3: CAWKEGTTNSPLHF
J: TRBJ1-6
V: TRBV30
size: NA
D: NA

DNA: TGCGCCAGCAGCCTCAAGACAGGGGAGAGCTCTGGAAACACCATATATTTT
CDR3: CASSLKTGESSGNTIYF
J: TRBJ1-3
V: TRBV5-1
size: NA
D: TRBD1

DNA: TGTGCCAGTGGGCAGGCAGAGCGCACTGAAGCTTTCTTT
CDR3: CASGQAERTEAFF
J: TRBJ1-1
V: TRBV19
size: NA
D: NA

DNA: TGTGCCAGCAGCAATTTTACTAGCGGGGACCAAGAGACCCAGTACTTC
CDR3: CASSNFTSGDQETQYF
J: TRBJ2-5
V: TRBV21-1
size: NA
D: NA

DNA: TGTGCCAGCAGTTTACTTGGCAGGGGTGATTCACCCCTCCACTTT
CDR3: CASSLLGRGDSPLHF
J: TRBJ1-6
V: TRBV27
size: NA
D: NA

DNA: TGCGCCAGCAGCTTGGCCATAGGCACCTACGAGCAGTACTTC
CDR3: CASSLAIGTYEQYF
J: TRBJ2-7
V: TRBV5-1
size: NA
D: NA

DNA: TGTGCCAGCTCACCTGAGCTCGGGGCCCCCGGCTCCGGGGGCTACACCTTC
CDR3: CASSPELGAPGSGGYTF
J: TRBJ1-2
V: TRBV18
size: NA
D: NA

DNA: TGTGCCAGCAGTCCGCAGGGAGCCTACAATGAGCAGTTCTTC
CDR3: CASSPQGAYNEQFF
J: TRBJ2-1
V: TRBV6-5
size: once
D: NA

DNA: TGTGCCAGCAGCGATACAACAGGGAACACTGAAGCTTTCTTT
CDR3: CASSDTTGNTEAFF
J: TRBJ1-1
V: TRBV11-3
size: NA
D: NA